These 23 T cell receptor beta chains share one sample of origin, sequenced in a study of blood T cell repertoires in COVID-19. Clones were sequenced by immunoSEQ multiplex PCR, and TCRdb holds only the in-frame ones, with some missing. The data hold 370,000 or so clones, with over 75% observed a single time. Sequencing was done on a sample of PBMCs or T cells enriched from blood (not recorded which). These receptor sequences come from a young man who had recovered from COVID-19.

The chain joins TRBV12-3 or TRBV12-4 to TRBJ2-7; D is unresolved. The CDR3 has 13 residues. V was trimmed by 2 bases and J by 7 bases, leaving 12 bases between them. CDR3 region: CASSLSYIGEQYF. DNA for the CDR3: TGTGCCAGCAGTTTATCATATATCGGGGAGCAGTACTTC.

This chain uses TRBV18 with TRBJ1-4; TRBD1 might be the D (5 bases). Germline V gene data show CDR1 as KGHSH and CDR2 as LQKENI. V was pared by 3 bases and J by 7 bases, with 12 bases between. This CDR3 has 14 amino acids. CDR3 loop: CASSPQGASEKLFF. CDR3 sequence (DNA): TGTGCCAGCTCACCGCAGGGCGCGTCTGAAAAACTGTTTTTT.

This chain joins TRBV19 and TRBJ1-1, with D possibly matching TRBD1 (5 bases). The V gene lost 8 bases and the J gene lost 1 base, with 11 bases spanning the gap. The V gene's germline CDR1 is LNHDA and CDR2 SQIVND (reference sequence). The CDR3 loop spans 13 amino acids. The CDR3 loop reads CASAQVPNTEAFF. The CDR3, as DNA: TGTGCCAGTGCACAGGTTCCGAACACTGAAGCTTTCTTT.

This rearrangement joins TRBV4-1 to TRBJ1-1, with a weak D call TRBD1 (5 bases). The CDR3 totals 14 residues. Trimming cost V 0 bases and J 11 bases, with 16 bases left between them. Germline CDR1 and CDR2: MGHRA and YSYEKL. The CDR3: CASSQEAGLAGAFF. DNA for the CDR3: TGCGCCAGCAGCCAAGAAGCAGGGCTGGCTGGGGCTTTCTTT.

V usage is TRBV27 and J usage is TRBJ2-3, with 8 bases that match TRBD1. This CDR3 spans 15 amino acids. The J segment lost 0 bases and the V segment lost 5 bases, leaving 4 bases of the junction unmatched. Germline CDR1 and CDR2: MNHEY and SMNVEV (reference sequence). The CDR3 protein is CASSLRTGSTDTQYF. DNA for the CDR3: TGTGCCAGCAGTCTAAGGACAGGGAGCACAGATACGCAGTATTTT.

The chain employs TRBV6-2 or TRBV6-3 and TRBJ1-2; possibly TRBD1 for D (6 bases). The V and J ends lost 4 bases and 0 bases respectively, with 9 bases between them. The germline CDR1 and CDR2 sequences are MNHEY and SVGEGT. The length of the CDR3 is 14 residues. The CDR3 protein is CASSWTEANYGYTF. CDR3 sequence (DNA): TGTGCCAGCAGTTGGACAGAAGCTAACTATGGCTACACCTTC.

The chain combines TRBV9 with TRBJ2-5; TRBD2 is a possible D gene (7 bases). Germline-derived CDR1 and CDR2 are SGDLS and YYNGEE. The CDR3 is 15 residues long. Trimming took 3 bases from V and 1 from J, leaving 13 bases between them. The CDR3 sequence is CASSAKGGTQETQYF. CDR3 DNA sequence: TGTGCCAGCAGCGCGAAGGGGGGGACCCAAGAGACCCAGTACTTC.

This sequence joins TRBV6-5 and TRBJ1-1, with 10 nucleotides matching TRBD1. The CDR3 totals 15 residues. The V gene's germline CDR1 is MNHEY and CDR2 SVGAGI. V trimming: 6 bases; J trimming: 1 base; junction bases outside the gene matches: 5. CDR3 nucleotide sequence: TGTGCCAGCAGAGACAGGGGGCAACGGAACACTGAAGCTTTCTTT. It yields the protein CASRDRGQRNTEAFF.

J is TRBJ1-2 and V is TRBV12-3 or TRBV12-4; 7 bases are a match to TRBD1. Trimming removed 6 bases from V and 5 bases from J; junction bases left unmatched: 6. CDR3 length: 13 residues. The CDR3 here is CASSIGQEYGYTF. The CDR3 DNA reads as TGTGCCAGCAGCATTGGACAGGAGTATGGCTACACCTTC.

The chain uses TRBV18 and TRBJ1-1; possible D gene TRBD1, 6 bases. Germline CDR1 KGHSH, CDR2 LQKENI. Trimming took 0 bases from V and 3 from J, leaving 14 bases between them. The length of the CDR3 is 16 residues. The CDR3 coding sequence is TGTGCCAGCTCACCACCTCTAGGACAGATCTACACTGAAGCTTTCTTT. Translation gives CASSPPLGQIYTEAFF.

The genes are TRBV7-2 and TRBJ2-3; D might be TRBD1 (5 bases). Germline V gene data show CDR1 as SGHTA and CDR2 as FQGNSA. The length of the CDR3 is 16 residues. The V gene lost 5 bases and the J gene lost 0 bases, with 15 bases spanning the gap. The CDR3 spells CASSARGQGSTDTQYF. The CDR3 DNA sequence: TGTGCCAGCAGCGCCAGAGGTCAGGGTAGCACAGATACGCAGTATTTT.

The chain recombines TRBV18 with TRBJ1-3; no clear D. Trimming took off 2 bases at V and 0 bases at J, with 8 bases between the two ends. Per germline, CDR1 KGHSH and CDR2 LQKENI. This CDR3 has 15 amino acids. The DNA for the CDR3 is TGTGCCAGCTCACCATCGTCGTTCTCTGGAAACACCATATATTTT. It specifies CASSPSSFSGNTIYF.

CDR3 nucleotides: TGTGCCACCAGCATACGACTAGCCAATGGGAGGGGTGAGCAGTTCTTC. This translates into CATSIRLANGRGEQFF. The chain joins TRBV15 to TRBJ2-1; TRBD2 aligns across 7 bases. The germline gives CDR1 LNHNV, CDR2 YYDKDF (reference sequence). J gave up 9 bases and V 4 bases, and 15 bases lay outside the gene matches. The CDR3 has 16 amino acids.

The gene calls are TRBV29-1 and TRBJ1-2, with D possibly being TRBD1 (6 bases). With 7 bases removed from V and 2 bases from J, the gap between germline ends came to 11 bases. The germline CDR1 and CDR2 sequences are SQVTM and ANQGSEA. This CDR3 has 12 amino acids. CDR3 coding DNA: TGCAGCGGCTACAGGGACAACTATGGCTACACCTTC. It is translated as CSGYRDNYGYTF.

This clone was detected a few times. J is TRBJ2-2 and V is TRBV24-1; 7 positions match TRBD2. The germline gives CDR1 KGHDR, CDR2 SFDVKD. The CDR3 runs 18 residues. J gave up 1 base and V 3 bases, and 10 bases lay outside the gene matches. The CDR3 reads CATSDPGGSGQNTGELFF. The DNA for the CDR3 is TGTGCCACCAGTGATCCCGGGGGGAGCGGGCAGAACACCGGGGAGCTGTTTTTT.

The genes are TRBV6-6 and TRBJ2-7; 7 bases match TRBD1. With 5 bases clipped from V and 2 bases from J, the junction kept 3 bases outside the gene matches. Germline V gene sequence: CDR1 MNHNY, CDR2 SVGAGI (reference sequence). The CDR3 loop spans 13 amino acids. The CDR3 is CASSRDSAYEQYF. Here the CDR3 DNA reads TGTGCCAGCAGTAGGGACAGCGCCTACGAGCAGTACTTC.

Regarding this clone: Other DNA sequences of this sample code for an identical CDR3. V usage is TRBV11-3 and J usage is TRBJ1-1; D might be TRBD1 (6 bases). Between the trimmed V and J ends, which lost 5 bases and 2 bases, there was a span of 12 bases. Germline CDR1 reads SGHNT; CDR2 reads YENEEA. This CDR3 is built from 14 residues. The CDR3 DNA follows: TGTGCCAGCAGCCCTGGGGGCCAAAACACTGAAGCTTTCTTT. Protein product: CASSPGGQNTEAFF.

This clone was observed a single time. The chain combines TRBV12-5 with TRBJ2-3, with D possibly being TRBD2 (6 bases). Looked up from germline, CDR1 is LGHNT and CDR2 is FRNRAP. The CDR3 totals 15 residues. V shed 1 base and J shed 3 bases, with 11 bases lying between them. The CDR3: CASGLGAGGTDTQYF. CDR3 DNA sequence: TGTGCTAGTGGTTTGGGGGCAGGAGGGACAGATACGCAGTATTTT.

V and J are TRBV10-1 and TRBJ2-1, with D possibly matching TRBD1 (6 bases). This CDR3 has 14 residues. Germline loops: CDR1 WNHNN, CDR2 SYGVQD (reference sequence). Trimming shortened V by 0 bases and J by 7 bases, and 10 bases separated the two germline ends. The CDR3 loop reads CASSESIGGNEQFF. In DNA, the CDR3 is TGCGCCAGCAGTGAGTCGATAGGGGGAAATGAGCAGTTCTTC.

The rearrangement joins TRBV5-1 to TRBJ1-1; D gene uncertain. The CDR3 is 14 amino acids. V was clipped by 1 base and J by 4 bases, with 11 bases between them. The V gene's germline CDR1 is SGHRS and CDR2 YFSETQ. The CDR3 DNA reads as TGCGCCAGCAGCTTGATATCTTTGAGCACTGAAGCTTTCTTT. It encodes CASSLISLSTEAFF.

V is TRBV10-3 and J is TRBJ2-3; tentative D call: TRBD2 (5 bases). The germline gives CDR1 ENHRY, CDR2 SYGVKD. This CDR3 has 16 amino acids. Trimming cost V 2 bases and J 4 bases, with 16 bases left between them. CDR3 sequence reads: CAISETFKVGADTQYF. The CDR3 DNA reads as TGTGCCATCAGTGAGACTTTCAAAGTCGGGGCAGATACGCAGTATTTT.

The chain carries TRBV5-6 and TRBJ2-3, with TRBD1 matching over 7 bases. V gave up 2 bases and J gave up 8 bases; unmatched junction bases: 5. There are 13 residues in the CDR3. CDR1 and CDR2 (germline): SGHDT, YYEEEE. The CDR3 loop is CASSFPTGVTQYF. CDR3 nucleotide sequence: TGTGCCAGCAGCTTCCCCACAGGGGTTACGCAGTATTTT.

This chain joins TRBV10-3 and TRBJ2-7, with D tentatively TRBD1 (6 bases). Germline V gene sequence: CDR1 ENHRY, CDR2 SYGVKD. The CDR3 is made up of 14 amino acids. The ends were cut back, 3 bases at V and 0 bases at J, with 9 bases in the middle. The CDR3 is CAISDRGNSYEQYF. As DNA, the CDR3 is TGTGCCATCAGTGACAGGGGAAACTCCTACGAGCAGTACTTC.